The next 22 T cell receptor beta chains were all read from a single sample in a study of cytomegalovirus exposure and HLA in healthy donors. Only in-frame clones appear in the TCRdb table, and some are missing; sequencing was by immunoSEQ multiplex PCR. The sample yields roughly 220,000 clones, approximately 80% seen once. Sequenced input: PBMCs. These receptors originate from a woman in her twenties or thirties in good health and CMV-seropositive.

This clone showed up just once. This specimen includes other DNA sequences encoding the same CDR3. The rearrangement joins TRBV29-1 to TRBJ1-2; D not certain. This CDR3 has 11 residues. Looked up from germline, CDR1 is SQVTM and CDR2 is ANQGSEA. The ends were cut back, 1 base at V and 6 bases at J, with 6 bases in the middle. The CDR3 nucleotides read TGCAGCGTTGAAGTTAGGAATGGCTACACCTTC. It is translated as CSVEVRNGYTF. Drawing the rest from reference TRBV29-1 and TRBJ1-2, the complete variable domain is SAVISQKPSRDICQRGTSLTIQCQVDSQVTMMFWYRQQPGQSLTLIATANQGSEATYESGFVIDKFPISRPNLTFSTLTVSNMSPEDSSIYLCSVEVRNGYTFGSGTRLTVV.

The chain combines TRBV2 with TRBJ2-5; the D is unclear. Germline V gives CDR1 SNHLY, CDR2 FYNNEI. The length of the CDR3 is 14 residues. Trimming shortened V by 1 base and J by 7 bases, and 13 bases separated the two germline ends. This chain's CDR3 is CASSEGLGSGTQYF. The CDR3 DNA follows: TGTGCCAGCAGTGAAGGGTTAGGGTCCGGGACCCAGTACTTC.

The chain combines TRBV6-5 with TRBJ2-6; D gene unclear. There are 14 residues in the CDR3. V lost 5 bases and J 0 bases, leaving 5 bases between the germline ends. Germline V gene lookup returns CDR1 MNHEY and CDR2 SVGAGI. The CDR3 region has the DNA TGTGCCAGCAGTAAACACTCTGGGGCCAACGTCCTGACTTTC. Residues: CASSKHSGANVLTF.

The chain has TRBV7-3 and TRBJ2-3; weak D call: TRBD1 (5 bases). The CDR3 contains 13 residues. Trimming removed 2 bases from V and 6 bases from J, with 9 bases in between. Germline V CDR1 and CDR2: SGHTA, FQGTGA. CDR3 coding DNA: TGTGCCAGCAGCTTACAGGGCAGGGATACGCAGTATTTT. It yields the protein CASSLQGRDTQYF.

The chain has TRBV4-1 and TRBJ2-1; perhaps TRBD1 as D (5 bases). With 4 bases removed from V and 0 bases from J, the gap between germline ends came to 19 bases. Germline V CDR1 and CDR2: MGHRA, YSYEKL. The CDR3 has 18 residues. CDR3 coding DNA: TGCGCCAGCAGCCTCAGACACCAACAGGAATCCTCCTACAATGAGCAGTTCTTC. Translated, it gives CASSLRHQQESSYNEQFF.

The chain couples TRBV27 to TRBJ2-1, with D perhaps TRBD1 or TRBD2 (5 bases each). Germline loops: CDR1 MNHEY, CDR2 SMNVEV (reference sequence). The CDR3 consists of 16 residues. Trimming left V 7 bases short and J 4 bases short, with 20 bases between. CDR3 nucleotides: TGTGCCAGCACCTCTTCCGGGGCAGGGAAATACAATGAGCAGTTCTTC. Protein sequence: CASTSSGAGKYNEQFF.

The V gene is TRBV12-5, the J gene TRBJ1-1; D is unresolved. Trimming left V 2 bases short and J 6 bases short, with 13 bases between. Looked up from germline, CDR1 is LGHNT and CDR2 is FRNRAP. There are 14 residues in the CDR3. The CDR3 DNA follows: TGTGCTAGTGGTTTGCCCTCCTGGGCCCCTGAAGCTTTCTTT. Encoded protein: CASGLPSWAPEAFF.

The V and J genes are TRBV7-6 and TRBJ2-7; TRBD1 might be the D (5 bases). The V and J ends lost 5 bases and 1 base respectively, with 9 bases between them. Germline CDR1 reads SGHVS; CDR2 reads FNYEAQ. The CDR3 covers 13 residues. The CDR3 is CASSPRQSYEQYF. CDR3 nucleotide sequence: TGTGCCAGCAGCCCAAGACAGTCCTACGAGCAGTACTTC.

V is TRBV6-5 and J is TRBJ2-1, with D possibly TRBD1 on 6 matching bases. There are 15 residues in the CDR3. Per the germline V gene, CDR1 is MNHEY and CDR2 is SVGAGI. The V and J ends lost 7 bases and 7 bases respectively, with 20 bases between them. In DNA form, the CDR3 reads TGTGCCAGCACCATAGATGAACTAGGGGGAAATGAGCAGTTCTTC. This codes for CASTIDELGGNEQFF.

This CDR3 reads CASSLAVSSYTF. The CDR3 DNA reads as TGTGCCAGCAGCTTAGCGGTCAGCAGCTACACCTTC. V and J are TRBV7-2 and TRBJ1-2; unclear D gene. Trimming took off 0 bases at V and 9 bases at J, with 8 bases between the two ends. This CDR3 is built from 12 residues. In germline, CDR1 is SGHTA, CDR2 FQGNSA.

The chain has TRBV27 and TRBJ1-3; D gene uncertain. V lost 2 bases and J 0 bases, leaving 8 bases between the germline ends. The CDR3 runs 15 residues. Germline V gene lookup returns CDR1 MNHEY and CDR2 SMNVEV (reference sequence). The CDR3 loop is CASSLRRFSGNTIYF. The CDR3 coding sequence is TGTGCCAGCAGTTTAAGGCGGTTCTCTGGAAACACCATATATTTT.

The rearrangement joins TRBV4-2 to TRBJ2-7; 10 bases are shared with TRBD2. Germline assignment: CDR1 LGHNA and CDR2 YNFKEQ. This CDR3 region has 16 residues. Trimming took 4 bases from V and 1 from J; bases not matched to a gene: 7. The DNA of the CDR3 is TGTGCCAGCAGCCGTCGTCTAGCGGGGGAATCCTACGAGCAGTACTTC. This gives the protein CASSRRLAGESYEQYF.

CDR3 sequence reads: CASSPLSGNTIYF. The CDR3 coding sequence is TGCGCCAGCAGCCCTCTCTCTGGAAACACCATATATTTT. This rearrangement joins TRBV4-1 to TRBJ1-3; D uncertain. Germline V gives CDR1 MGHRA, CDR2 YSYEKL. Between the trimmed V and J ends, which lost 4 bases and 0 bases, there was a span of 4 bases. CDR3 length equals 13 residues.

The chain uses TRBV5-1 and TRBJ1-1; D not resolved. Trimming removed 2 bases from V and 1 base from J, with 3 bases in between. The germline V gene encodes CDR1 SGHRS and CDR2 YFSETQ. CDR3 length: 12 residues. CDR3: CASSFPNTEAFF. The CDR3 DNA reads as TGCGCCAGCAGCTTCCCGAACACTGAAGCTTTCTTT.

The chain joins TRBV6-6 to TRBJ2-1, with unresolved D. This CDR3 is built from 11 residues. CDR1 MNHNY and CDR2 SVGAGI come from the germline V gene (reference sequence). V was cut by 7 bases and J by 8 bases, with 9 bases left in between. The CDR3 here is CASKDWDEQFF. The DNA for the CDR3 is TGTGCCAGCAAAGATTGGGATGAGCAGTTCTTC.

The chain has TRBV30 and TRBJ2-2; 9 bases fit TRBD1. V gave up 7 bases and J gave up 6 bases; unmatched junction bases: 9. Germline V gives CDR1 GTSNPN, CDR2 SVGIG (reference sequence). The CDR3 spans 14 residues. CDR3: CAYNRDRAAGELFF. The CDR3 DNA reads TGTGCCTACAACCGGGACAGGGCGGCCGGGGAGCTGTTTTTT.

The V call is TRBV6-6, the J call TRBJ1-2, with unresolved D. Germline lookup yields CDR1 MNHNY and CDR2 SVGAGI (reference sequence). The CDR3 has 14 amino acids. V gave up 0 bases and J gave up 6 bases, with 11 bases separating them. CDR3 DNA sequence: TGTGCCAGCAGTTACTCGACGGGGATGAATGGCTACACCTTC. This sequence encodes CASSYSTGMNGYTF.

In its sample, this clone was seen once. The V gene is TRBV4-1, the J gene TRBJ1-2, with D possibly TRBD1 on 5 matching bases. Per the germline V gene, CDR1 is MGHRA and CDR2 is YSYEKL. The V end lost 4 bases, the J end lost 8 bases, and 20 bases lay between the germline ends. The CDR3 contains 15 residues. The DNA for the CDR3 is TGCGCCAGCAGCCTCGGGGGTTTATCCCCTGAAGGCTACACCTTC. This gives the protein CASSLGGLSPEGYTF.

In its sample, this clone was seen once. The chain couples TRBV5-4 to TRBJ1-5; D is perhaps TRBD1 (6 bases). The germline CDR1 and CDR2 sequences are SGHNT and YYREEE (reference sequence). The CDR3 is 15 amino acids. The V and J ends lost 0 bases and 0 bases respectively, with 7 bases between them. The CDR3 spells CASSLDRASNQPQHF. CDR3 in DNA: TGTGCCAGCAGCTTGGACAGGGCTAGCAATCAGCCCCAGCATTTT.

V is TRBV5-4 and J is TRBJ2-2, with D maybe TRBD2 (5 bases). Trimming took off 1 base at V and 9 bases at J, with 10 bases between the two ends. Germline V lookup: CDR1 SGHNT, CDR2 YYREEE (reference sequence). This CDR3 is 13 amino acids long. CDR3 amino acids: CASSLSGERELFF. The CDR3 DNA sequence: TGTGCCAGCAGCTTGTCCGGGGAAAGGGAGCTGTTTTTT.

The genes are TRBV5-4 and TRBJ2-1; 12 bases align to TRBD2. This CDR3 contains 18 residues. Germline CDR1 SGHNT, CDR2 YYREEE (reference sequence). The trim removed 3 bases at V and 2 bases at J, leaving 9 bases unmatched. The CDR3 DNA follows: TGTGCCAGCAGCTGGACTAGCGGGATAATAACTCCCTACAATGAGCAGTTCTTC. This encodes CASSWTSGIITPYNEQFF.

This rearrangement joins TRBV5-4 to TRBJ1-1, with D uncertain. The CDR3 runs to 17 residues. The germline CDR1 and CDR2 sequences are SGHNT and YYREEE (reference sequence). Trimming left V 0 bases short and J 4 bases short, with 19 bases between. CDR3 amino acids: CASSLGGQLRAGTEAFF. The CDR3 nucleotides read TGTGCCAGCAGCTTGGGTGGTCAGCTGCGGGCCGGCACTGAAGCTTTCTTT.